This is a list of T cell receptor beta chains from one sample in a study of Graves' ophthalmopathy and Graves' hyperthyroidism. One entry per CDR3 protein results from TCRdb running MiXCR on the multiplex PCR reads. Here the sample spans hundreds of thousands of distinct CDR3 sequences, about 20% being singletons. Sequencing used peripheral blood. These TCRs come from a woman between 18 and 30 years old with stable Graves' hyperthyroidism. Some clones in this sample may be carry-over from other donors' samples. Each CDR3 is given with its conserved first and last residue. D genes are given only for firm matches. Only some rows state a clone size, as once, few, many or a class for expanded clones.

v_call,j_call,clone_size,d_call,cdr3_length,cdr3_aa,cdr3_nt
TRBV10-3,TRBJ1-6,many,.,15,CAISETEYYNSPLHF,TGTGCCATCAGTGAAACCGAGTACTATAATTCACCCCTCCACTTT
TRBV28,TRBJ1-2,few,.,11,CASQRGPGYTF,TGTGCCAGCCAAAGGGGACCTGGCTACACCTTC
TRBV20-1,TRBJ1-1,many,.,15,CSASGGVRQISEAFF,TGCAGTGCTAGTGGGGGGGTGCGTCAGATCAGTGAAGCTTTCTTT
TRBV12-3/TRBV12-4,TRBJ1-2,.,TRBD1,14,CASSPGTGADGYTF,TGTGCCAGCAGTCCTGGAACAGGGGCTGATGGCTACACCTTC
TRBV28,TRBJ1-5,many,TRBD1,14,CATNRGQGNQPQHF,TGTGCCACTAACCGCGGACAGGGGAATCAGCCCCAGCATTTT
TRBV7-9,TRBJ1-3,.,.,15,CASSPQGPLGNTIYF,TGTGCCAGCAGCCCTCAGGGACCTCTAGGAAACACCATATATTTT
TRBV7-9,TRBJ2-7,many,TRBD2,16,CASSSLNSGKSVGQYF,TGTGCCAGCAGCTCTCTGAATAGCGGGAAGAGCGTCGGGCAGTACTTC
TRBV11-2,TRBJ2-5,many,TRBD1,15,CASSLDWGQQETQYF,TGTGCCAGCAGCTTAGATTGGGGACAGCAAGAGACCCAGTACTTC
TRBV29-1,TRBJ2-5,many,.,12,CSVNSFQETQYF,TGCAGCGTGAACTCCTTCCAAGAGACCCAGTACTTC
TRBV2,TRBJ2-2,many,.,16,CASGKEGALNTGELFF,TGTGCCAGCGGGAAGGAGGGGGCCCTCAACACCGGGGAGCTGTTTTTT
TRBV27,TRBJ1-2,many,.,16,CASSLTGDLENYGYTF,TGTGCCAGCAGTTTAACGGGGGACTTGGAAAACTATGGCTACACCTTC
TRBV6-1,TRBJ2-2,few,.,17,CASTSFTGPAGTGELFF,TGTGCCAGCACCTCTTTCACAGGGCCCGCAGGTACCGGGGAGCTGTTTTTT
TRBV29-1,TRBJ2-2,few,TRBD1,13,CSVFRDSTGELFF,TGCAGCGTTTTTCGGGACAGCACCGGGGAGCTGTTTTTT
TRBV6-1,TRBJ2-5,few,.,13,CASSGGSRATQYF,TGTGCCAGCAGCGGTGGGTCTCGGGCGACCCAGTACTTC
TRBV12-3/TRBV12-4,TRBJ1-1,many,TRBD1,14,CASITGGALTEAFF,TGTGCCAGCATTACAGGGGGCGCGCTCACTGAAGCTTTCTTT
TRBV7-8,TRBJ2-4,few,.,14,CASSPPLAKNIQYF,TGTGCCAGCAGCCCACCACTAGCCAAAAACATTCAGTACTTC
TRBV20-1,TRBJ2-7,few,TRBD2,13,CSALLAGGYEQYF,TGCAGTGCCCTGTTGGCGGGGGGCTACGAGCAGTACTTC
TRBV20-1,TRBJ1-2,.,.,12,CSARQQGEGYTF,TGCAGTGCTAGACAGCAGGGAGAGGGCTACACCTTC
TRBV20-1,TRBJ1-1,many,.,14,CSARDITMNTEAFF,TGCAGTGCTAGAGATATCACTATGAACACTGAAGCTTTCTTT
TRBV19,TRBJ1-5,many,TRBD1,15,CATSWGTGGSQPQHF,TGTGCCACCTCCTGGGGGACAGGCGGGTCGCAGCCCCAGCATTTT
TRBV6-2/TRBV6-3,TRBJ2-2,.,TRBD1,18,CASSYSITGTGPTGELFF,TGTGCCAGCAGTTACTCGATCACCGGGACAGGGCCCACCGGGGAGCTGTTTTTT
TRBV27,TRBJ1-2,.,TRBD1,13,CASSSGGPYGYTF,TGTGCCAGCAGTTCAGGGGGGCCCTATGGCTACACCTTC
TRBV20-1,TRBJ1-2,many,.,14,CSASTPPSNYGYTF,TGCAGTGCTAGTACCCCCCCAAGTAACTATGGCTACACCTTC
TRBV19,TRBJ1-1,many,.,16,CASSIGLSFTSTEAFF,TGTGCCAGTAGTATAGGGCTATCGTTTACCAGCACTGAAGCTTTCTTT
TRBV19,TRBJ2-7,.,.,14,CASSMAGLHPEQYF,TGTGCCAGTAGTATGGCTGGACTACATCCCGAGCAGTACTTC
TRBV6-2/TRBV6-3,TRBJ1-5,many,.,13,CASRTDSNQPQHF,TGTGCCAGCAGGACAGATAGCAATCAGCCCCAGCATTTT
TRBV11-2,TRBJ1-5,.,.,12,CASSDVNQPQHF,TGTGCCAGCAGCGACGTCAATCAGCCCCAGCATTTT